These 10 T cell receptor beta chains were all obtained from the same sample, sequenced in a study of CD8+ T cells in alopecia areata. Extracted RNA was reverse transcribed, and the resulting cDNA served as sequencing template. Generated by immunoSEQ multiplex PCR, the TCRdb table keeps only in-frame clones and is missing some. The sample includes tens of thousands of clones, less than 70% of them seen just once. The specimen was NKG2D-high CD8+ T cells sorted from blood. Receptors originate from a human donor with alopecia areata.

DNA for the CDR3: TGTGCCAGCAGCTTATTTACAGGGAGCTCCTACGAGCAGTACTTC. It codes for CASSLFTGSSYEQYF. The chain combines TRBV7-2 with TRBJ2-7, with a possible D match to TRBD1 (6 bases). Germline V gene data show CDR1 as SGHTA and CDR2 as FQGNSA. The V end was cut by 2 bases, the J end by 0 bases, with 11 bases between. The CDR3 loop spans 15 amino acids.

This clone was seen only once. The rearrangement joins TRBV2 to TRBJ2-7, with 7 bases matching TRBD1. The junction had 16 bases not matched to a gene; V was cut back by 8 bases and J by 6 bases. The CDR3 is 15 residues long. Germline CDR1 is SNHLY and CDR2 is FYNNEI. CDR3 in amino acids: CASSLATTQGFEQYF. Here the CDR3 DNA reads TGTGCCAGCTCCTTGGCCACAACACAGGGGTTCGAGCAGTACTTC.

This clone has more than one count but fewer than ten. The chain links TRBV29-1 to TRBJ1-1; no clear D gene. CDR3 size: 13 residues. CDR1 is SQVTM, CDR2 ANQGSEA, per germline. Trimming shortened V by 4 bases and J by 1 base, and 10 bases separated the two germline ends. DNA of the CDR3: TGCAGCGTTGTTCCTGGGAAGAACACTGAAGCTTTCTTT. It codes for CSVVPGKNTEAFF.

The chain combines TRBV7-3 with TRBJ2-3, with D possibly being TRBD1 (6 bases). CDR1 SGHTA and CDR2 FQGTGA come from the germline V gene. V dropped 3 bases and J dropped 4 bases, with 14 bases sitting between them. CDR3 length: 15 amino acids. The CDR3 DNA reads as TGTGCCAGCAGCTTCCGGCGTGGGGGCCCAGATACGCAGTATTTT. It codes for CASSFRRGGPDTQYF.

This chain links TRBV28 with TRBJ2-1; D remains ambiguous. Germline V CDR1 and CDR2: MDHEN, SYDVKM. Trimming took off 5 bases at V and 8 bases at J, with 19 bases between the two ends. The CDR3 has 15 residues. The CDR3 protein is CASSTLQHVEDEQFF. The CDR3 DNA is TGTGCCAGCAGTACTTTGCAACATGTGGAAGATGAGCAGTTCTTC.

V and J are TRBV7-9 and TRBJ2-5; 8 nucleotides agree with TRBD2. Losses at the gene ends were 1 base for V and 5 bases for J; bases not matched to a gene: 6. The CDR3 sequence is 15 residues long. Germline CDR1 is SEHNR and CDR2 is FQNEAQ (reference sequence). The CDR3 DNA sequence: TGTGCCAGCAGCTTAGTAGGGTCTAGCGGGGAGACCCAGTACTTC. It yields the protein CASSLVGSSGETQYF.

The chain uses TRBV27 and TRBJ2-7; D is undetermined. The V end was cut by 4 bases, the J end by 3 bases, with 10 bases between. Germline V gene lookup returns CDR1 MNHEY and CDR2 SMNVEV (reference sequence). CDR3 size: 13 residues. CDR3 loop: CASSSRQYYEQYF. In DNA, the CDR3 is TGTGCCAGCAGTTCGCGGCAGTACTACGAGCAGTACTTC.

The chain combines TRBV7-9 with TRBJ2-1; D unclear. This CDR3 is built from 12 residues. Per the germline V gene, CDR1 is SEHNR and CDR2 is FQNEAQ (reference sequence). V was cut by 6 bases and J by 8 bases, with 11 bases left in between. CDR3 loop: CASSKVVDEQFF. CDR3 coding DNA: TGTGCCAGCAGTAAAGTAGTGGATGAGCAGTTCTTC.

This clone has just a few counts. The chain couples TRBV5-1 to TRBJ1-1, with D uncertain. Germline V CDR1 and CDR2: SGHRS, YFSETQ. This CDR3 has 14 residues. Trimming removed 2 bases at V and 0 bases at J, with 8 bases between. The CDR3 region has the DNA TGCGCCAGCAGCTTCTCGTCGGTGAACACTGAAGCTTTCTTT. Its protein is CASSFSSVNTEAFF.

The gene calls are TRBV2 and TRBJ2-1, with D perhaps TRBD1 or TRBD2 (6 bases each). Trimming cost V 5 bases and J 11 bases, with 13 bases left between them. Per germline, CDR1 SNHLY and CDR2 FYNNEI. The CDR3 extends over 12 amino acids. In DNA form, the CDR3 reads TGTGCCAGCAGTAGGGGGGCCTCCAAGCAGTTCTTC. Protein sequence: CASSRGASKQFF.